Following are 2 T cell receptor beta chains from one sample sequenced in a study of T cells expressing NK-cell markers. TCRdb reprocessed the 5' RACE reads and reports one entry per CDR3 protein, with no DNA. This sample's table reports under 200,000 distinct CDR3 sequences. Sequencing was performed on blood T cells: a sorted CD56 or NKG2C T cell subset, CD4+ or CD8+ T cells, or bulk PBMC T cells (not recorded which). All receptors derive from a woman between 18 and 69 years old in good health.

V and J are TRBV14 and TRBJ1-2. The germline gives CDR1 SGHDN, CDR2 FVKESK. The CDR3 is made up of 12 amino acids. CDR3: CASSQESRGYTF.

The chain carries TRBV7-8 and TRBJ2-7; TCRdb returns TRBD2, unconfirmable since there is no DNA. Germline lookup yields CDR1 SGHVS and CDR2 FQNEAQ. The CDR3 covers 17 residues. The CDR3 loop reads CASSLTTGLAGTYEQYF.